This T cell receptor beta chain originates from a study of blood T cell repertoires in COVID-19. This table comes from immunoSEQ multiplex PCR, and its TCRdb copy is limited to in-frame clones, with some not included. The sample shows about 210,000 clones, about nine tenths of them seen only once. Germline-derived CDR1 and CDR2 are MNHNS and SASEGT. V lost 4 bases and J lost 7; bases outside the gene matches: 15. This CDR3 region has 16 residues. The J gene is TRBJ2-7, the V gene TRBV6-1; 8 nucleotides align to TRBD2. The TCR comes from a man between 65 and 85 years old with acute or convalescent COVID-19. Sequences were obtained from peripheral blood. The CDR3 DNA is TGTGCCAGCAGTGCCTATAGCGGGGTATCGCCGGGGGAGCAGTACTTC. Its protein is CASSAYSGVSPGEQYF.